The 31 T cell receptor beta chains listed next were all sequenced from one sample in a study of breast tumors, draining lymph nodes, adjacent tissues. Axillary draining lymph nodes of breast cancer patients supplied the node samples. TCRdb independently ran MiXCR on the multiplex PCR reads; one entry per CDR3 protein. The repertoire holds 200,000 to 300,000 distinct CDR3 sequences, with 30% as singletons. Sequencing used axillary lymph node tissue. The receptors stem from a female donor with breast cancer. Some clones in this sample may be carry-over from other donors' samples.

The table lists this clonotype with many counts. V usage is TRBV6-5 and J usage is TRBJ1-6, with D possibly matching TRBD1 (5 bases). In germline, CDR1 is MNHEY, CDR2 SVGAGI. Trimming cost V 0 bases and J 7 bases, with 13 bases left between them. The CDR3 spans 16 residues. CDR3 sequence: CASSYSGRAENSPLHF. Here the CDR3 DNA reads TGTGCCAGCAGTTACTCCGGCAGGGCGGAGAATTCACCCCTCCACTTT.

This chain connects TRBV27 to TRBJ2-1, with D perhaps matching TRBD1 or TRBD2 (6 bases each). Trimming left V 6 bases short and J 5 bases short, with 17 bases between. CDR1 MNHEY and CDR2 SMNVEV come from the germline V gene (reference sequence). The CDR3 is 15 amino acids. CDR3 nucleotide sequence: TGTGCCAGCAGCGACCGGGGGCCGACCCACAATGAGCAGTTCTTC. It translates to CASSDRGPTHNEQFF.

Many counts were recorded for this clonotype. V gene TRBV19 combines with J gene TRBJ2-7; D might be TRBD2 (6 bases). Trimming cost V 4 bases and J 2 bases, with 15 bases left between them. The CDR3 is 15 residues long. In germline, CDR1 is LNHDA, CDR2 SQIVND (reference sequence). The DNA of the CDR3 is TGTGCCAGTAGTAACACAGCGGGTTCGGCCTACGAGCAGTACTTC. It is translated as CASSNTAGSAYEQYF.

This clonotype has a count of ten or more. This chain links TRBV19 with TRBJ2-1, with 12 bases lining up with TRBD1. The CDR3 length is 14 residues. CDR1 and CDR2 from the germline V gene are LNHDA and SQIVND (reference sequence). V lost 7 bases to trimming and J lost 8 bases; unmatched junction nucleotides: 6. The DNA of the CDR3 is TGTGCCAGTACCCCGGGACAGGGGGCTTATGAGCAGTTCTTC. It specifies CASTPGQGAYEQFF.

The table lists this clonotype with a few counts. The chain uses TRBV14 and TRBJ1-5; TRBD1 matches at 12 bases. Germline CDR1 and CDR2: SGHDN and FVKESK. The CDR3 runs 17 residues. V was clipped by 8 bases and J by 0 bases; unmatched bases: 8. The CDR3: CASSPGTGGRSNQPQHF. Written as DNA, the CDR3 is TGTGCCAGCTCACCAGGGACAGGGGGCCGTAGCAATCAGCCCCAGCATTTT. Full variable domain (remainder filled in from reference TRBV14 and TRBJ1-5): EAGVTQFPSHSVIEKGQTVTLRCDPISGHDNLYWYRRVMGKEIKFLLHFVKESKQDESGMPNNRFLAERTGGTYSTLKVQPAELEDSGVYFCASSPGTGGRSNQPQHFGDGTRLSIL.

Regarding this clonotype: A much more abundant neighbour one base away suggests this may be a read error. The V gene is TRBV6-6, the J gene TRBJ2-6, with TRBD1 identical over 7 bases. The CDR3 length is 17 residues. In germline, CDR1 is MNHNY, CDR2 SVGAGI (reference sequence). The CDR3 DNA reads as TGTGCCAGCAGTGAACACGGACAGGAGGCTGGGGCCAGCGTCCTGACTTTC. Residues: CASSEHGQEAGASVLTF.

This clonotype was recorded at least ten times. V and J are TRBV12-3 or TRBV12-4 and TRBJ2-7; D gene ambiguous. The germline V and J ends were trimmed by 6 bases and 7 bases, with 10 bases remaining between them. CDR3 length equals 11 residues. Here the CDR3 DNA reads TGTGCCAGCAGCCGCTCCGAAGAGCAGTACTTC. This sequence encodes CASSRSEEQYF.

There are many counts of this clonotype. CDR3 region: CASSPDVYSPSTDTQYF. The CDR3 DNA is TGTGCCAGCAGTCCCGACGTATACTCCCCCAGCACAGATACGCAGTATTTT. This rearrangement joins TRBV6-1 to TRBJ2-3; D call uncertain. CDR3 length equals 17 residues. With 5 bases removed from V and 0 bases from J, the gap between germline ends came to 18 bases. Germline V CDR1 and CDR2: MNHNS, SASEGT.

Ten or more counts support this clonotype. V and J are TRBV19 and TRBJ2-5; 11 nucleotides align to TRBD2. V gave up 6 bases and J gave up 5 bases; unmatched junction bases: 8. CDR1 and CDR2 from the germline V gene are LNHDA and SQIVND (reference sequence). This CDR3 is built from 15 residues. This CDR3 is CASRRGGLADETQYF. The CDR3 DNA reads TGTGCCAGTAGGAGAGGGGGACTAGCGGATGAGACCCAGTACTTC.

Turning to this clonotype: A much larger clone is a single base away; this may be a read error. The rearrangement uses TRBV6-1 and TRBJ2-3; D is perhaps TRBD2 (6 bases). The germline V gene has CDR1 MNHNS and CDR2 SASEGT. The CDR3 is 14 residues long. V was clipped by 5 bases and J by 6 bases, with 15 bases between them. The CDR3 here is CASSNRRASDTQYF. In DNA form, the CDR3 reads TGTGCCAGCAGTAACAGGAGGGCCAGTGATACGCAGTATTTT.

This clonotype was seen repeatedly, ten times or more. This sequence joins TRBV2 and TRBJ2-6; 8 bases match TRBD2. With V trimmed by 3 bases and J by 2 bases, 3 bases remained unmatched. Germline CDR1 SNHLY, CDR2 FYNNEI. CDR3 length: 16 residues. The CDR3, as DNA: TGTGCCAGCAGTGATCGGGGGGGCGCTGGGGCCAACGTCCTGACTTTC. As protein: CASSDRGGAGANVLTF.

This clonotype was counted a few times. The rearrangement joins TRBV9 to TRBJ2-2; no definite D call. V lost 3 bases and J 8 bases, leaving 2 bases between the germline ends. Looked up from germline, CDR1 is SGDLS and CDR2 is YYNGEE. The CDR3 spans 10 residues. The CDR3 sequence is CASSAGELFF. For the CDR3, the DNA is TGTGCCAGCAGCGCTGGGGAGCTGTTTTTT.

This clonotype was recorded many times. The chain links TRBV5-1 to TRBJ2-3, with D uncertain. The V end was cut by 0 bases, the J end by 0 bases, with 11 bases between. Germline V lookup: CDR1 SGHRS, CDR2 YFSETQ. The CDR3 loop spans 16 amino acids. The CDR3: CASSLGAAISTDTQYF. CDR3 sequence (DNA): TGCGCCAGCAGCTTGGGGGCAGCTATTAGCACAGATACGCAGTATTTT.

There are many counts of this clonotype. CDR3 protein: CSAFRDSDYEQYF. The CDR3 nucleotides read TGCAGTGCTTTCCGGGACTCTGACTACGAGCAGTACTTC. The chain has TRBV20-1 and TRBJ2-7; weak D call: TRBD2 (6 bases). The CDR3 is made up of 13 amino acids. Trimming removed 5 bases at V and 3 bases at J, with 14 bases between. The V gene's germline CDR1 is DFQATT and CDR2 SNEGSKA (reference sequence).

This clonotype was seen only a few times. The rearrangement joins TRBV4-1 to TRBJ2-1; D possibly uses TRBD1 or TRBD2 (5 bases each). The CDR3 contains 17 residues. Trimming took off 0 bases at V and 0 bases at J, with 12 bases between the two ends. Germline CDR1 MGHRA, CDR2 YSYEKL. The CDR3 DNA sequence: TGCGCCAGCAGCCAAGAATGGGGGTTCAGCTCCTACAATGAGCAGTTCTTC. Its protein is CASSQEWGFSSYNEQFF.

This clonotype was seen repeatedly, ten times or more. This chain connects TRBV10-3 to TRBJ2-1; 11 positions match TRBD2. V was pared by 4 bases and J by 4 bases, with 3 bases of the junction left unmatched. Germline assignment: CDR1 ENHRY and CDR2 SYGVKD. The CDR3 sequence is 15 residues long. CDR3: CAISGGTSGYNEQFF. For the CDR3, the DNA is TGTGCCATCAGTGGAGGGACTAGCGGATACAATGAGCAGTTCTTC.

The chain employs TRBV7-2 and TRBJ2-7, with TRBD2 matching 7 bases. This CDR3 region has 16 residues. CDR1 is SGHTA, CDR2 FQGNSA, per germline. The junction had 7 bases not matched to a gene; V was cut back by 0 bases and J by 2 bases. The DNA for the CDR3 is TGTGCCAGCAGCTTAGCGGGAGGGCCTAGACCCTACGAGCAGTACTTC. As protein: CASSLAGGPRPYEQYF.

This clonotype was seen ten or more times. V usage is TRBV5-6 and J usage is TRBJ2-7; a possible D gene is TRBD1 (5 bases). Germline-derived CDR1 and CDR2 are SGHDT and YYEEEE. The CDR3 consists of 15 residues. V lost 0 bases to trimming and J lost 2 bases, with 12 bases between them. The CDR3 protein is CASSLVGRAAYEQYF. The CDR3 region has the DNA TGTGCCAGCAGCTTGGTGGGCAGGGCCGCCTACGAGCAGTACTTC.

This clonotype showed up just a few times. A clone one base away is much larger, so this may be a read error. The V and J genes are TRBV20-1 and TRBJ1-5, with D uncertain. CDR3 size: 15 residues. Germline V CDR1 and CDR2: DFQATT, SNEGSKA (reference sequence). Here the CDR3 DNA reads TGCAGTGCTAGACGAGGGATCTTTAGCACTCAGCCCCAGCATTTT. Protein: CSARRGIFSTQPQHF.

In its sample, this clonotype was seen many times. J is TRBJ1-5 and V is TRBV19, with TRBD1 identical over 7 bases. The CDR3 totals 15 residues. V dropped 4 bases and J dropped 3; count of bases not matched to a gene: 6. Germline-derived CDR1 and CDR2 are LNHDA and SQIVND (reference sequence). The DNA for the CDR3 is TGTGCCAGTAGTACCCGGGACAGAGTCAATCAGCCCCAGCATTTT. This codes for CASSTRDRVNQPQHF.

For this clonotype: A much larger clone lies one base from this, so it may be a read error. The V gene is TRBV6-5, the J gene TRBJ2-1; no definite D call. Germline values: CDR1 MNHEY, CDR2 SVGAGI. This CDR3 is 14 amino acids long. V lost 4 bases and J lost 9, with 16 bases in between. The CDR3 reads CASSFTGGLGEQFF. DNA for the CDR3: TGTGCCAGCAGTTTTACTGGCGGCCTAGGTGAGCAGTTCTTC.

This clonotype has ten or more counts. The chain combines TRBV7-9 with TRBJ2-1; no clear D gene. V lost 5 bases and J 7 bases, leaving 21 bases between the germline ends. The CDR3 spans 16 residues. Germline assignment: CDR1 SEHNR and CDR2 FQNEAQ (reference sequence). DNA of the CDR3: TGTGCCAGCAGCCCCCGCCCGCAGTTACTGATGAATGAGCAGTTCTTC. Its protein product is CASSPRPQLLMNEQFF.

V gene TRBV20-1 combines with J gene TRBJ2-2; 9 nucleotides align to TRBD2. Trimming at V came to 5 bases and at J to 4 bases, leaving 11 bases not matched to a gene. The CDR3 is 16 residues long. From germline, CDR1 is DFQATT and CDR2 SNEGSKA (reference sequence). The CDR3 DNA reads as TGCAGTGCTGCTCGTCTAGCGGGGCCGACCACCGGGGAGCTGTTTTTT. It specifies CSAARLAGPTTGELFF.

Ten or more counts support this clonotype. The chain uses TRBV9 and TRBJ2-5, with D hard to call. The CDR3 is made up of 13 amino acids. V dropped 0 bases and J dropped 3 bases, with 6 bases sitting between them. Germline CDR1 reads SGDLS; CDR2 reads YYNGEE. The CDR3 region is CASSVGIKETQYF. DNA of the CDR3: TGTGCCAGCAGCGTAGGGATCAAAGAGACCCAGTACTTC. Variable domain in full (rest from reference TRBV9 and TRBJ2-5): DSGVTQTPKHLITATGQRVTLRCSPRSGDLSVYWYQQSLDQGLQFLIQYYNGEERAKGNILERFSAQQFPDLHSELNLSSLELGDSALYFCASSVGIKETQYFGPGTRLLVL.

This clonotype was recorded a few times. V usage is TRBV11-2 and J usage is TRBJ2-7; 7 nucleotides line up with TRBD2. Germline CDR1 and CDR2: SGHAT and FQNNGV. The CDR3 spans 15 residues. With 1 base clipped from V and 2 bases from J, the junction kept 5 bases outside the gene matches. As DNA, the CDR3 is TGTGCCAGCAGCTTAGTTTGGGGGACTACCTACGAGCAGTACTTC. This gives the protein CASSLVWGTTYEQYF.

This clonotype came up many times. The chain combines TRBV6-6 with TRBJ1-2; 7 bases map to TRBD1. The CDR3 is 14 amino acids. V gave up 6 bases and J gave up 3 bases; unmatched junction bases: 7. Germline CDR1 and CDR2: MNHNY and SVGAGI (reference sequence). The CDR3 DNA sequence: TGTGCCAGCAGCCCGGGACAGAGTTACTATGGCTACACCTTC. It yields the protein CASSPGQSYYGYTF.

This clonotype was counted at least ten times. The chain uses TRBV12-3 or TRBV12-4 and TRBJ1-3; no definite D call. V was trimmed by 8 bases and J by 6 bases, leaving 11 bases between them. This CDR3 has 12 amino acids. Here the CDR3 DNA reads TGTGCCAGCCGTGGGATGGTAAACACCATATATTTT. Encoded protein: CASRGMVNTIYF.

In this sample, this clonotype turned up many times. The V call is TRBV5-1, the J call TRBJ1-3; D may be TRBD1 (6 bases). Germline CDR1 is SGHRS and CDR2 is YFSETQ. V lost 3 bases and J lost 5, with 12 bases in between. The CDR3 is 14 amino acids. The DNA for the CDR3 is TGCGCCAGCAGCTCAGACAGGCAGAGAAACACCATATATTTT. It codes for CASSSDRQRNTIYF.

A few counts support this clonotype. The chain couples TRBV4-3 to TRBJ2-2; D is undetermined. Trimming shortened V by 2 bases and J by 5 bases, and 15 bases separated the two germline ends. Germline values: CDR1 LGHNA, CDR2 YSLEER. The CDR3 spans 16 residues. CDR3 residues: CASSQRPGPQTGELFF. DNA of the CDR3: TGCGCCAGCAGCCAACGGCCCGGGCCTCAAACCGGGGAGCTGTTTTTT.

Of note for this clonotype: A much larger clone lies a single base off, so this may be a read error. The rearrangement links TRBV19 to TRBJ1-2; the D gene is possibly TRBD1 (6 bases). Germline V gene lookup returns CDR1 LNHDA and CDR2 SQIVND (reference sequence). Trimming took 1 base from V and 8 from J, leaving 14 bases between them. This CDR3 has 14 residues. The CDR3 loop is CASSIGSRGSGYTF. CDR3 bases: TGTGCCAGTAGTATAGGGAGCAGGGGTTCCGGCTACACCTTC.

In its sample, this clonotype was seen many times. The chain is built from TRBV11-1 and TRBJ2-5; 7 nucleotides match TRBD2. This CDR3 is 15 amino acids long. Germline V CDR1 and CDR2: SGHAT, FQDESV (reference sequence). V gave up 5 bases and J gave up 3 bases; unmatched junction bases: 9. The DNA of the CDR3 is TGTGCCAGCAGCAGGCGCGGGGGAGTTGAAGAGACCCAGTACTTC. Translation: CASSRRGGVEETQYF.